This is a list of T cell receptor beta chains from one sample in a study of CD8 T cells in ankylosing spondylitis. From the 5' RACE reads, TCRdb called clonotypes with MiXCR, one entry per CDR3 protein. The table records roughly 370,000 distinct CDR3 sequences, around 22% of them present only once. The material sequenced was blood, either unsorted or a sorted T cell fraction (not recorded which). Receptor source: a male donor with ankylosing spondylitis. CDR3s include the opening cysteine and the closing phenylalanine or tryptophan. Each record gives: V gene, CDR3 protein.

V: TRBV12-3/TRBV12-4; CDR3: CASSFSGQRELFF
V: TRBV20-1; CDR3: CSASSGLAVTGDEQFF
V: TRBV29-1; CDR3: CSVERRPSGINEQFF
V: TRBV7-7; CDR3: CASSSRLAGVGTQYF
V: TRBV7-3; CDR3: CASSPQLVLRHEQFF
V: TRBV5-1; CDR3: CASSLEGGGDNSPLHF
V: TRBV30; CDR3: CAWKGSNTEAFF
V: TRBV12-3/TRBV12-4; CDR3: CASSSQGNTIYF
V: TRBV20-1; CDR3: CSAYRTETYNEQFF
V: TRBV18; CDR3: CASSPPIASGNIQYF
V: TRBV7-3; CDR3: CASSPGTSTGELFF
V: TRBV7-3; CDR3: CASSPGTGADEQYF
V: TRBV24-1; CDR3: CATSLALRYNEQFF
V: TRBV30; CDR3: CAWSVGQLNTEAFF
V: TRBV24-1; CDR3: CATSDPDGDSNQPQHF
V: TRBV9; CDR3: CASSLDPRDNVEAFF
V: TRBV27; CDR3: CASSHSRIQGNVLTF
V: TRBV4-1; CDR3: CASSVFGGNQPQHF
V: TRBV20-1; CDR3: CSASNSHHPTYEQYF
V: TRBV28; CDR3: CAARQSNQPQHF